These 30 T cell receptor beta chains originate from one sample sequenced in a study of cytomegalovirus exposure and HLA in healthy donors. Primers included in the PCR were 60 Vbeta and 13 Jbeta primers. Produced via immunoSEQ multiplex PCR; TCRdb's table is partial and in-frame only. Altogether around 170,000 clones are present, roughly 80% being singletons, with the ten largest covering approximately 3.9%. Sample: PBMCs. These receptors originate from a man aged 45-65 years in good health and CMV-seronegative.

V usage is TRBV4-1 and J usage is TRBJ2-2, with a weak D call TRBD2 (5 bases). Germline V gives CDR1 MGHRA, CDR2 YSYEKL. V lost 1 base, J lost 6 bases, and 12 bases lay in between. This CDR3 has 15 residues. The CDR3 loop is CASSQVSRAPGELFF. The CDR3 DNA reads TGCGCCAGCAGCCAAGTTTCGAGGGCCCCCGGGGAGCTGTTTTTT.

The chain combines TRBV7-9 with TRBJ1-1; D is unclear. Trimming took off 1 base at V and 13 bases at J, with 25 bases between the two ends. CDR1 and CDR2 from the germline V gene are SEHNR and FQNEAQ (reference sequence). The CDR3 loop spans 16 amino acids. The DNA for the CDR3 is TGTGCCAGCAGCTTAGTTTTCACTGTTGGTTCAAATCGCGATTTCTTT. This codes for CASSLVFTVGSNRDFF.

This clone was seen a handful of times. The chain carries TRBV28 and TRBJ2-2, with D tentatively TRBD1 (5 bases). The CDR3 extends over 12 amino acids. Germline CDR1 and CDR2: MDHEN and SYDVKM. The DNA of the CDR3 is TGTGCGGCGCAGGGAAACACCGGGGAGCTGTTTTTT. It specifies CAAQGNTGELFF.

The CDR3 region has the DNA TGTGCCAGCAGTCTGGGCCCGTACTACGAGCAGTACTTC. Protein: CASSLGPYYEQYF. The V call is TRBV2, the J call TRBJ2-7; unclear D gene. V dropped 5 bases and J dropped 3 bases, with 11 bases sitting between them. This CDR3 region has 13 residues. Germline loops: CDR1 SNHLY, CDR2 FYNNEI.

The chain employs TRBV7-9 and TRBJ2-5; D is unclear. CDR3 length: 12 amino acids. Germline V gene lookup returns CDR1 SEHNR and CDR2 FQNEAQ (reference sequence). Deletions cut 0 bases from V and 3 bases from J, with 2 bases between. The CDR3 spells CASSLAEETQYF. The DNA of the CDR3 is TGTGCCAGCAGCTTAGCCGAAGAGACCCAGTACTTC.

This rearrangement joins TRBV13 to TRBJ2-7, with D possibly matching TRBD1 (5 bases). CDR3 length: 15 amino acids. Between the trimmed V and J ends, which lost 1 base and 3 bases, there was a span of 13 bases. CDR1 is PRHDT, CDR2 FYEKMQ, per germline (reference sequence). This CDR3 reads CASSLVGASNYEQYF. DNA of the CDR3: TGTGCCAGCAGCTTAGTTGGGGCTTCGAACTACGAGCAGTACTTC.

The rearrangement joins TRBV6-1 to TRBJ1-1, with D possibly TRBD1 on 5 matching bases. The CDR3 is 10 residues long. Trimming took off 8 bases at V and 9 bases at J, with 10 bases between the two ends. Germline CDR1 is MNHNS and CDR2 is SASEGT. CDR3: CASWDWKAFF. DNA of the CDR3: TGTGCCAGCTGGGACTGGAAAGCTTTCTTT.

The CDR3 DNA reads as TGTGCCAGCAGCTTAGATCGACTAAATGAGCAGTTCTTC. This translates into CASSLDRLNEQFF. The rearrangement links TRBV11-1 to TRBJ2-1; maybe TRBD2 (5 bases). Germline CDR1 SGHAT, CDR2 FQDESV (reference sequence). Trimming cost V 1 base and J 7 bases, with 8 bases left between them. The CDR3 runs 13 residues.

The gene calls are TRBV20-1 and TRBJ1-4; D is ambiguous. V was trimmed by 3 bases and J by 7 bases, leaving 6 bases between them. Germline V gives CDR1 DFQATT, CDR2 SNEGSKA (reference sequence). CDR3 length equals 11 residues. The CDR3 nucleotides are TGCAGTGCTAGCGGGTCTGAAAAACTGTTTTTT. Its protein product is CSASGSEKLFF.

This chain uses TRBV7-2 with TRBJ1-1, with TRBD1 as a possible D gene (6 bases). V was pared by 5 bases and J by 6 bases, with 16 bases between. This CDR3 has 14 residues. The germline V gene encodes CDR1 SGHTA and CDR2 FQGNSA. The CDR3 here is CASSRSTGQPEAFF. CDR3 DNA sequence: TGTGCCAGCAGCCGGAGCACAGGGCAGCCTGAAGCTTTCTTT.

The chain employs TRBV5-1 and TRBJ2-7, with 7 bases that match TRBD1. There are 14 residues in the CDR3. Trimming removed 4 bases from V and 2 bases from J; junction bases left unmatched: 6. Germline assignment: CDR1 SGHRS and CDR2 YFSETQ. The CDR3, as DNA: TGCGCCAGCAGCCAGGGACAGCTTACCTACGAGCAGTACTTC. As protein: CASSQGQLTYEQYF.

The chain uses TRBV9 and TRBJ2-7, with 9 bases matching TRBD1. J lost 3 bases, V lost 4 bases, and 5 bases had no gene match. The CDR3 covers 14 residues. Germline V gene sequence: CDR1 SGDLS, CDR2 YYNGEE. The CDR3 nucleotides are TGTGCCAGCAGCCCCGACAGGGGGTTCTACGAGCAGTACTTC. Translation gives CASSPDRGFYEQYF.

V usage is TRBV9 and J usage is TRBJ2-3, with 11 bases matching TRBD2. The germline V gene encodes CDR1 SGDLS and CDR2 YYNGEE. V was pared by 4 bases and J by 5 bases, with 6 bases of the junction left unmatched. The CDR3 spans 15 residues. DNA of the CDR3: TGTGCCAGCAGCCCGGGGCTAGCGGGGGGAGATACGCAGTATTTT. This translates into CASSPGLAGGDTQYF.

This clone showed up just once. The chain combines TRBV7-9 with TRBJ1-4, with 7 bases aligning to TRBD1. CDR1 SEHNR and CDR2 FQNEAQ come from the germline V gene (reference sequence). Unmatched junction bases numbered 6, after V lost 5 bases and J lost 3 bases. This CDR3 contains 15 residues. The CDR3: CASSTTGQPNEKLFF. The DNA of the CDR3 is TGTGCCAGCAGCACTACGGGACAGCCTAATGAAAAACTGTTTTTT. Complete variable domain (other parts from reference TRBV7-9 and TRBJ1-4): DTGVSQNPRHKITKRGQNVTFRCDPISEHNRLYWYRQTLGQGPEFLTYFQNEAQLEKSRLLSDRFSAERPKGSFSTLEIQRTEQGDSAMYLCASSTTGQPNEKLFFGSGTQLSVL.

This chain connects TRBV7-2 to TRBJ2-7; 8 positions agree with TRBD1. The V gene's germline CDR1 is SGHTA and CDR2 FQGNSA. The CDR3 contains 14 residues. V lost 4 bases to trimming and J lost 4 bases; unmatched junction nucleotides: 6. The CDR3 DNA is TGTGCCAGCAGCTACCCGGACAGGGCTTACGAGCAGTACTTC. Translated: CASSYPDRAYEQYF.

Note on this clone: Lacking the conserved final phenylalanine or tryptophan, this CDR3 likely reflects a read error. The chain has TRBV2 and TRBJ1-5; no reliable D call. The length of the CDR3 is 12 residues. Germline V gene sequence: CDR1 SNHLY, CDR2 FYNNEI. Written as DNA, the CDR3 is TGTGCGAGTGGGCTAACCAATCAGCCCCAGCATCTT. Translation: CASGLTNQPQHL.

V usage is TRBV21-1 and J usage is TRBJ2-3; the table calls TRBD2, which could not be checked here. TRBV21-1 is tagged as a pseudogene. The CDR3 length is 16 residues. CDR3 region: CASRSLPGGKTDTQYF. The CDR3 nucleotides read TGTGCCAGCAGGAGCCTCCCAGGAGGGAAGACAGATACGCAGTATTTT.

This clone was found a few times. This chain uses TRBV7-9 with TRBJ2-7, with 7 bases lining up with TRBD1. This CDR3 region has 14 residues. CDR1 is SEHNR, CDR2 FQNEAQ, per germline (reference sequence). The V segment lost 5 bases and the J segment 6 bases; nucleotides outside the gene matches: 10. The CDR3 is CASSPQTGRGEQYF. DNA of the CDR3: TGTGCCAGCAGCCCCCAGACAGGGCGAGGCGAGCAGTACTTC. Together with reference TRBV7-9 and TRBJ2-7, the CDR3 gives the full variable domain: DTGVSQNPRHKITKRGQNVTFRCDPISEHNRLYWYRQTLGQGPEFLTYFQNEAQLEKSRLLSDRFSAERPKGSFSTLEIQRTEQGDSAMYLCASSPQTGRGEQYFGPGTRLTVT.

The chain couples TRBV7-9 to TRBJ2-7; 9 nucleotides line up with TRBD1. The CDR3 has 15 residues. Germline trimming cut 5 bases from V and 1 base from J; bases unmatched to any gene: 6. Germline values: CDR1 SEHNR, CDR2 FQNEAQ (reference sequence). Here the CDR3 reads CASSPQGTGSYEQYF. Here the CDR3 DNA reads TGTGCCAGCAGCCCCCAGGGGACAGGGTCCTACGAGCAGTACTTC.

This clone was counted only a few times. The J gene is TRBJ1-4, the V gene TRBV4-1; weak D call: TRBD1 (6 bases). V shed 4 bases and J shed 6 bases, with 15 bases lying between them. Germline CDR1 reads MGHRA; CDR2 reads YSYEKL. The CDR3 runs to 15 residues. CDR3 nucleotides: TGCGCCAGCAGCCCCTGGGGGCGCCGGGATGAAAAACTGTTTTTT. Protein product: CASSPWGRRDEKLFF.

V is TRBV14 and J is TRBJ2-5, with D possibly being TRBD2 (6 bases). Germline CDR1 SGHDN, CDR2 FVKESK. V lost 0 bases to trimming and J lost 3 bases, with 11 bases between them. The CDR3 totals 15 residues. CDR3 sequence: CASSQDAAGKETQYF. CDR3 nucleotide sequence: TGTGCCAGCAGCCAAGATGCGGCGGGGAAAGAGACCCAGTACTTC.

The chain has TRBV30 and TRBJ1-4; 10 positions agree with TRBD1. The CDR3 loop spans 15 amino acids. V lost 2 bases and J lost 4; bases outside the gene matches: 4. In germline, CDR1 is GTSNPN, CDR2 SVGIG (reference sequence). CDR3: CAWSPGTGVNEKLFF. The DNA for the CDR3 is TGTGCCTGGAGTCCGGGGACAGGGGTTAATGAAAAACTGTTTTTT.

This clone was observed a handful of times. This sequence joins TRBV7-9 and TRBJ1-2, with D possibly being TRBD1 (6 bases). This CDR3 is built from 14 residues. Per germline, CDR1 SEHNR and CDR2 FQNEAQ (reference sequence). V shed 6 bases and J shed 4 bases, with 15 bases lying between them. The CDR3 sequence is CASSITDSSYGYTF. The CDR3 region has the DNA TGTGCCAGCAGTATCACGGACAGCTCCTATGGCTACACCTTC.

This clone has just one count. The chain carries TRBV5-1 and TRBJ2-5; 7 bases map to TRBD2. V lost 1 base, J lost 4 bases, and 7 bases stayed unmatched. Germline CDR1 SGHRS, CDR2 YFSETQ. This CDR3 is built from 15 residues. The DNA of the CDR3 is TGCGCCAGCAGCTTGTCCGGGGGGACGTCAGAGACCCAGTACTTC. It is translated as CASSLSGGTSETQYF.

Written as DNA, the CDR3 is TGTGCCAGCAGCTATGGCAGGGGCGTGGACGAGCAGTACTTC. This sequence encodes CASSYGRGVDEQYF. This sequence joins TRBV11-2 and TRBJ2-7; perhaps TRBD1 as D (6 bases). CDR1 and CDR2 from the germline V gene are SGHAT and FQNNGV. V was clipped by 4 bases and J by 5 bases, with 15 bases between them. CDR3 length equals 14 residues.

This chain uses TRBV7-9 with TRBJ1-1; 7 bases are shared with TRBD1. Germline assignment: CDR1 SEHNR and CDR2 FQNEAQ (reference sequence). V shed 4 bases and J 1 base; nucleotides not matched to a gene: 9. This CDR3 is built from 16 residues. The CDR3 region is CASSSNRGKGNTEAFF. As DNA, the CDR3 is TGTGCCAGCAGCTCGAACAGGGGAAAAGGGAACACTGAAGCTTTCTTT.

This chain connects TRBV6-6 to TRBJ2-1; the D is unclear. V was shortened by 5 bases and J by 6 bases, with 8 bases between the two germline ends. The CDR3 length is 12 residues. Germline lookup yields CDR1 MNHNY and CDR2 SVGAGI (reference sequence). CDR3 in DNA: TGTGCCAGCAGTCCAGGCCTCAATGAGCAGTTCTTC. Translation gives CASSPGLNEQFF.

The genes are TRBV5-1 and TRBJ2-6; tentatively, D is TRBD1 (6 bases). With 2 bases removed from V and 1 base from J, the gap between germline ends came to 7 bases. Germline assignment: CDR1 SGHRS and CDR2 YFSETQ. CDR3 length: 15 residues. Written as DNA, the CDR3 is TGCGCCAGCAGCTTACAGGGTTCTGGGGCCAACGTCCTGACTTTC. It yields the protein CASSLQGSGANVLTF.

Comment on this clone: A junction boundary mismatches the germline segment, possibly from a read error. Other DNA sequences in the sample encode the same CDR3. The rearrangement joins TRBV15 to TRBJ1-5; D possibly corresponds to TRBD1 (6 bases). The V gene's germline CDR1 is LNHNV and CDR2 YYDKDF (reference sequence). The CDR3 is made up of 15 amino acids. CDR3 DNA sequence: TGTGCCACCAGCGATGGGACAAGTCAAAGCACGCCCCAACATTTT. It translates to CATSDGTSQSTPQHF.

V is TRBV9 and J is TRBJ2-1, with TRBD1 as a possible D gene (5 bases). Trimming stripped 0 bases from V and 13 bases from J, with 11 bases between. This CDR3 contains 12 residues. Germline values: CDR1 SGDLS, CDR2 YYNGEE. The CDR3 DNA follows: TGTGCCAGCAGCGTAGCCCAGACAGTTCAGTTCTTC. This codes for CASSVAQTVQFF.